These 18 T cell receptor beta chains were all obtained from the same sample, sequenced in a study of OX40 agonist ivuxolimab in advanced cancers. TCRdb's copy holds only in-frame clones and misses some; the assay was immunoSEQ multiplex PCR. The sample includes tens of thousands of clones, around 87% of them seen just once. The specimen was CD4+ or CD8+ T cells sorted from blood, collected in a trial of the OX40 agonist ivuxolimab. The source is an adult with an advanced solid tumor such as melanoma, head and neck, liver or kidney cancer.

The sample holds a few counts of this clone. The chain has TRBV2 and TRBJ1-6; D may be TRBD1 (5 bases). V lost 5 bases and J 3 bases, leaving 11 bases between the germline ends. The germline V gene encodes CDR1 SNHLY and CDR2 FYNNEI. The CDR3 is 15 residues long. The CDR3 sequence: CASSNRQLYNSPLHF. The CDR3 region has the DNA TGTGCCAGCAGTAATAGACAGCTCTATAATTCACCCCTCCACTTT.

The chain is built from TRBV27 and TRBJ2-5, with a weak D call TRBD2 (5 bases). There are 15 residues in the CDR3. Between the trimmed V and J ends, which lost 2 bases and 4 bases, there was a span of 14 bases. Germline V gene sequence: CDR1 MNHEY, CDR2 SMNVEV (reference sequence). The DNA for the CDR3 is TGTGCCAGCAGTTTAAGACCCCGGAGGTCAGAGACCCAGTACTTC. Residues: CASSLRPRRSETQYF.

The chain has TRBV19 and TRBJ2-6, with D maybe TRBD1 (6 bases). Trimming pared 7 bases from V and 2 bases from J, leaving 9 bases between. Germline CDR1 reads LNHDA; CDR2 reads SQIVND (reference sequence). This CDR3 has 14 amino acids. The CDR3 reads CASTNRAGANVLTF. The CDR3 DNA reads TGTGCCAGTACCAACAGGGCTGGGGCCAACGTCCTGACTTTC.

The chain employs TRBV19 and TRBJ1-1; TRBD1 aligns across 7 bases. CDR3 length equals 14 residues. From germline, CDR1 is LNHDA and CDR2 SQIVND (reference sequence). J lost 6 bases, V lost 0 bases, and 4 bases had no gene match. The CDR3 sequence: CASSIDRQGPEAFF. The CDR3 DNA follows: TGTGCCAGTAGTATAGATCGACAGGGCCCTGAAGCTTTCTTT.

This chain links TRBV11-2 with TRBJ1-2; the D gene is possibly TRBD1 (6 bases). CDR1 is SGHAT and CDR2 is FQNNGV in the germline V gene. V was shortened by 5 bases and J by 3 bases, with 10 bases between the two germline ends. The CDR3 is made up of 13 amino acids. The CDR3 coding sequence is TGTGCCAGCAGCCCGCGACAGGACTATGGCTACACCTTC. Translated: CASSPRQDYGYTF.

This chain joins TRBV19 and TRBJ1-1; D is ambiguous. This CDR3 contains 17 residues. Trimming cost V 5 bases and J 1 base, with 20 bases left between them. Germline CDR1 is LNHDA and CDR2 is SQIVND (reference sequence). CDR3 sequence reads: CASSFGRGRAGNTEAFF. In DNA form, the CDR3 reads TGTGCCAGTAGTTTTGGTCGCGGGAGGGCCGGGAACACTGAAGCTTTCTTT.

The chain combines TRBV28 with TRBJ1-2; no reliable D call. CDR3 length: 13 amino acids. Deletions cut 4 bases from V and 2 bases from J, with 8 bases between. Germline-derived CDR1 and CDR2 are MDHEN and SYDVKM. CDR3: CASSSDGNYGYTF. The CDR3 DNA reads TGTGCCAGCAGTTCGGACGGAAACTATGGCTACACCTTC.

The chain is built from TRBV5-4 and TRBJ1-2, with D perhaps TRBD1 (5 bases). The V end lost 2 bases, the J end lost 2 bases, and 7 bases lay between the germline ends. The CDR3 sequence is 13 residues long. The germline V gene encodes CDR1 SGHNT and CDR2 YYREEE (reference sequence). The CDR3 region is CASSFEGNYGYTF. DNA of the CDR3: TGTGCCAGCAGCTTTGAGGGGAACTATGGCTACACCTTC.

The chain has TRBV5-1 and TRBJ2-2; D call uncertain. The length of the CDR3 is 15 residues. The germline V gene encodes CDR1 SGHRS and CDR2 YFSETQ. Between the trimmed V and J ends, which lost 0 bases and 1 base, there was a span of 7 bases. CDR3 nucleotide sequence: TGCGCCAGCAGCTTGGTGGTGGGGAACACCGGGGAGCTGTTTTTT. This encodes CASSLVVGNTGELFF.

V is TRBV28 and J is TRBJ1-1; no firm D call. This CDR3 region has 14 residues. Germline-derived CDR1 and CDR2 are MDHEN and SYDVKM. The V and J ends lost 3 bases and 4 bases respectively, with 12 bases between them. CDR3 in DNA: TGTGCCAGCAGTTTCCCGAAGCCTGGCACTGAAGCTTTCTTT. This encodes CASSFPKPGTEAFF. The full variable domain, completed using reference TRBV28 and TRBJ1-1, is DVKVTQSSRYLVKRTGEKVFLECVQDMDHENMFWYRQDPGLGLRLIYFSYDVKMKEKGDIPEGYSVSREKKERFSLILESASTNQTSMYLCASSFPKPGTEAFFGQGTRLTVV.

The V gene is TRBV6-5, the J gene TRBJ1-6, with TRBD1 as a possible D gene (6 bases). Trimming took 7 bases from V and 9 from J, leaving 13 bases between them. CDR1 is MNHEY and CDR2 is SVGAGI in the germline V gene. This CDR3 region has 13 residues. In nucleotides, the CDR3 is TGTGCCAGCAAACGGGACAACAGTTCACCCCTCCACTTT. It codes for CASKRDNSSPLHF.

This sequence joins TRBV5-1 and TRBJ2-1; possibly TRBD2 for D (5 bases). Per germline, CDR1 SGHRS and CDR2 YFSETQ. V shed 4 bases and J shed 7 bases, with 15 bases lying between them. The CDR3 runs 14 residues. The CDR3 spells CASSPSARGNEQFF. The CDR3, as DNA: TGCGCCAGCAGCCCTTCAGCTCGGGGTAATGAGCAGTTCTTC.

The rearrangement uses TRBV5-3 and TRBJ1-1, with D unresolved. TRBV5-3 is an open reading frame, and its role is uncertain. V gave up 0 bases and J gave up 3 bases, with 15 bases separating them. CDR3 length: 16 amino acids. CDR3 DNA sequence: TGTGCCAGAAGCTTGGTGGCCCGACAACTGGACACTGAAGCTTTCTTT. Protein sequence: CARSLVARQLDTEAFF.

The chain is built from TRBV6-6 and TRBJ1-1; TRBD1 might be the D (6 bases). The CDR3 contains 13 residues. The germline gives CDR1 MNHNY, CDR2 SVGAGI (reference sequence). The V gene lost 7 bases and the J gene lost 4 bases, with 13 bases spanning the gap. CDR3: CASKRGEITEAFF. CDR3 DNA sequence: TGTGCCAGCAAAAGGGGGGAAATCACTGAAGCTTTCTTT.

This chain uses TRBV5-1 with TRBJ1-2, with 9 bases fitting TRBD1. The CDR3 contains 17 residues. Germline CDR1 reads SGHRS; CDR2 reads YFSETQ. V lost 2 bases and J lost 7; bases outside the gene matches: 15. CDR3 DNA: TGCGCCAGCAGCTTCTCCATCCTTTCCGGGACAGGGTTTGGCTACACCTTC. Translating gives CASSFSILSGTGFGYTF.

V gene TRBV4-3 combines with J gene TRBJ2-1; D gene ambiguous. The CDR3 runs 13 residues. Trimming took off 1 base at V and 5 bases at J, with 6 bases between the two ends. Germline V gene lookup returns CDR1 LGHNA and CDR2 YSLEER. CDR3 coding DNA: TGCGCCAGCAGCCAAGCTCTGGACAATGAGCAGTTCTTC. As protein: CASSQALDNEQFF.

The chain links TRBV7-3 to TRBJ2-7; 9 bases line up with TRBD2. CDR1 and CDR2 from the germline V gene are SGHTA and FQGTGA. This CDR3 is 15 amino acids long. V lost 2 bases, J lost 3 bases, and 5 bases stayed unmatched. DNA for the CDR3: TGTGCCAGCAGCTTATCCCTAGCGGGGAGCTACGAGCAGTACTTC. This sequence encodes CASSLSLAGSYEQYF.

The sample holds a few counts of this clone. The rearrangement uses TRBV5-1 and TRBJ1-6, with D maybe TRBD1 (5 bases). The germline V gene encodes CDR1 SGHRS and CDR2 YFSETQ. V was trimmed by 0 bases and J by 10 bases, leaving 11 bases between them. The CDR3 is made up of 14 amino acids. As DNA, the CDR3 is TGCGCCAGCAGCTTGGAAGGGGCTTGGTCACCCCTCCACTTT. This translates into CASSLEGAWSPLHF.